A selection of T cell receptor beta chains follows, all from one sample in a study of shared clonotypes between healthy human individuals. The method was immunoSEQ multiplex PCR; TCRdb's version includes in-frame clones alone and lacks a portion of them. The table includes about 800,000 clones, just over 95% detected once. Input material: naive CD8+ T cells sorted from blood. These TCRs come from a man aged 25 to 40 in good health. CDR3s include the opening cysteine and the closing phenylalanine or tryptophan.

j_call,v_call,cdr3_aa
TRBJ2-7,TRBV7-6,CASSFGQSYEQYF
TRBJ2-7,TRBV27,CASSTGQFYEQYF
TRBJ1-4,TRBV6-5,CASSFLYPGGEKLFF
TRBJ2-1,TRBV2,CASSPGSNYNEQFF
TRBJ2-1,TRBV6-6,CASSQSGGSSYNEQFF
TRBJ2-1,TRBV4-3,CASSQTRRGESFF
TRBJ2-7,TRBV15,CATSRTRQAIGIGEQYF
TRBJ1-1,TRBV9,CASSPNRGTEAFF
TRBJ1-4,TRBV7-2,CASSARWGADEKLFF
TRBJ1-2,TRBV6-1,CASKAWDRDYGYTF
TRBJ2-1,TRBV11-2,CASSLDVGPGSYNEQFF
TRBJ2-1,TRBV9,CASSAKSGTYNEQFF
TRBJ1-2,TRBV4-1,CASSQEDGGWDQSGYTF
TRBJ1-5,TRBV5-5,CASSEDRALNQPQHF
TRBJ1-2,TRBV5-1,CASSLAEAVPVPDGYTF
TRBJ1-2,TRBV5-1,CASSLEGTTHGYTF
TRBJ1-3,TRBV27,CASSSLLRSSGNTIYF
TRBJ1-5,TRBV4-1,CASSQEQGANQPQHF
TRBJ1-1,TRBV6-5,CASSAGQFTEAFF
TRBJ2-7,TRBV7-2,CASSPGTSGSTYEQYF
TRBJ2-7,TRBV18,CASSPPVAGAEQYF
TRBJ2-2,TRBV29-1,CSVLLANTGELFF
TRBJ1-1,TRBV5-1,CASSLGVGMNTEAFF
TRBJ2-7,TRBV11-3,CASSLSATYEQYF
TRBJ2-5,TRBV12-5,CASGVGIETQYF
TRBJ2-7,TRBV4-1,CASSLRDTSYEQYF
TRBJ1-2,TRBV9,CASARYYGYTF
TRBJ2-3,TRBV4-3,CASSQDPAGSTDTQYF
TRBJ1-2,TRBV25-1,CASSEGGNYGYTF
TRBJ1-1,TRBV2,CASRIWEDRKNTEAFF
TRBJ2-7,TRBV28,CASSRQGYEQYF
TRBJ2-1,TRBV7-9,CASSRPGTSSNEQFF
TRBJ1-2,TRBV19,CASSKNVWDRSSYGYTF
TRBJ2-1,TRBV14,CASSLAKFEQFF
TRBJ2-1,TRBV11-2,CASSNGGSLSYNEQFF
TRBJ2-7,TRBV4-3,CASSTGLTNLYEQYF
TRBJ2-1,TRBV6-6,CASSRATYNEQFF
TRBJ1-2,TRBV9,CASLGQGKGGYGYTF
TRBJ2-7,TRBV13,CASSLGQGLSYEQYF
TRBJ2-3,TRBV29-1,CSVEGGVPTDTQYF
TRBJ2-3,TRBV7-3,CASSLQAGGPDTQYF
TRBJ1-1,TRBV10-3,CAIIPSTGTNTEAFF
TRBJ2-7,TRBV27,CASSPLQETGVYEQYF
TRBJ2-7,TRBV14,CASSPGGYEQYF
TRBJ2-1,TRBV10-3,CAISYLRDHTRNEQFF
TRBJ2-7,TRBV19,CASSIRPRKDSAYEQYF
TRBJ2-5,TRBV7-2,CASSLFFQGILTQYF
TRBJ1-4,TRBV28,CASTPPRERGLNEKLFF
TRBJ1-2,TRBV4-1,CASSQDMRGGGYTF
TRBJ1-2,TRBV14,CASSLAGAANYGYTF
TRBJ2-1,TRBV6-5,CASTTGGAGHNEQFF
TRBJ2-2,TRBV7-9,CASSFLAGATGELFF